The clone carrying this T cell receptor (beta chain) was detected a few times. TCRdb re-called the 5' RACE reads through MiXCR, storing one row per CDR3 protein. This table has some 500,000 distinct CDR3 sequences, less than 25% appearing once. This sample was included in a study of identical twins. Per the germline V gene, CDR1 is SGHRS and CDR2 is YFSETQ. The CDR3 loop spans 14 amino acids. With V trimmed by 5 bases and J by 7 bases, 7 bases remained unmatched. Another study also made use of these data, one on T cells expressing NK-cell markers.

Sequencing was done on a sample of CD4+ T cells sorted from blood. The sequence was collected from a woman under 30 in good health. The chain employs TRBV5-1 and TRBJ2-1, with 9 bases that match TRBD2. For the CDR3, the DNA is TGCGCCAGCAGTCCTCGCGGGAGGGTTAATGAGCAGTTCTTC. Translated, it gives CASSPRGRVNEQFF.